Shown below are 20 T cell receptor beta chains from a single sample sequenced in a study of cytomegalovirus exposure and HLA in healthy donors. It was with 60 Vbeta and 13 Jbeta primers that the PCR ran. Profiled with immunoSEQ multiplex PCR; TCRdb holds only in-frame clones, not every one. Of 100,000 or so clones in the sample, roughly four fifths were seen once. The specimen was PBMCs. These receptors came from a male donor in good health and CMV-seropositive.

The V call is TRBV6-5, the J call TRBJ2-1; tentative D call: TRBD1 (6 bases). The V end lost 7 bases, the J end lost 0 bases, and 7 bases lay between the germline ends. Germline CDR1 MNHEY, CDR2 SVGAGI. The CDR3 runs to 13 residues. CDR3 protein: CASNRASYNEQFF. As DNA, the CDR3 is TGTGCCAGCAACAGGGCCTCCTACAATGAGCAGTTCTTC.

About this clone: A read error may account for a junction end that differs from germline. The rearrangement joins TRBV11-3 to TRBJ2-4; D call uncertain. The CDR3 length is 13 residues. Germline V gene data show CDR1 as SGHNT and CDR2 as YENEEA. CDR3 nucleotides: TGTGCCAGCAGCTTAGAAGCTGGAAACAGTCAGTACTTC. Its translation: CASSLEAGNSQYF.

The gene calls are TRBV4-3 and TRBJ2-7; D not resolved. Germline V gene data show CDR1 as LGHNA and CDR2 as YSLEER. Trimming stripped 0 bases from V and 3 bases from J, with 9 bases between. The CDR3 loop spans 14 amino acids. The chain's CDR3 is CASSQEDQDYEQYF. CDR3 in DNA: TGCGCCAGCAGCCAAGAAGACCAGGACTACGAGCAGTACTTC.

The gene calls are TRBV19 and TRBJ2-1; 7 nucleotides match TRBD2. There are 14 residues in the CDR3. After removal of 2 bases from V and 9 bases from J, the junction contained 7 bases not matched to a gene. Germline CDR1 and CDR2: LNHDA and SQIVND (reference sequence). The CDR3 loop is CASSIKWREREQFF. CDR3 nucleotides: TGTGCCAGTAGTATAAAATGGCGGGAGCGTGAGCAGTTCTTC.

The J gene is TRBJ2-4, the V gene TRBV19; a weak D match, TRBD2 (7 bases). With 4 bases removed from V and 6 bases from J, the gap between germline ends came to 16 bases. Germline values: CDR1 LNHDA, CDR2 SQIVND (reference sequence). The CDR3 runs to 15 residues. The CDR3, as DNA: TGTGCCAGTAGTAAGTCTAGCGGAGGGGGAAACATTCAGTACTTC. The encoded protein is CASSKSSGGGNIQYF.

The V gene is TRBV19, the J gene TRBJ2-7, with TRBD2 as a possible D gene (7 bases). In germline, CDR1 is LNHDA, CDR2 SQIVND (reference sequence). This CDR3 is 15 amino acids long. Trimming took off 4 bases at V and 5 bases at J, with 18 bases between the two ends. The CDR3 is CASSKRGAISNEQYF. The CDR3 DNA sequence: TGTGCCAGTAGTAAACGGGGGGCAATCAGCAACGAGCAGTACTTC.

The V call is TRBV5-4, the J call TRBJ2-5; 10 positions match TRBD2. The length of the CDR3 is 15 residues. Germline V gene data show CDR1 as SGHNT and CDR2 as YYREEE (reference sequence). The junction had 4 bases not matched to a gene; V was cut back by 3 bases and J by 2 bases. CDR3 nucleotides: TGTGCCAGCAGCTCCGGGACTAGCGCGCAAGAGACCCAGTACTTC. It is translated as CASSSGTSAQETQYF.

The J gene is TRBJ2-2, the V gene TRBV11-3; TRBD1 matches 7 bases. This CDR3 is 15 amino acids long. CDR1 is SGHNT and CDR2 is YENEEA in the germline V gene. V dropped 5 bases and J dropped 1; count of bases not matched to a gene: 4. The CDR3: CASSRGQRNTGELFF. The DNA of the CDR3 is TGTGCCAGCAGCCGGGGACAGAGGAACACCGGGGAGCTGTTTTTT.

The chain has TRBV18 and TRBJ2-1; D gene uncertain. Germline V gene lookup returns CDR1 KGHSH and CDR2 LQKENI. The length of the CDR3 is 11 residues. V was trimmed by 5 bases and J by 7 bases, leaving 6 bases between them. CDR3 nucleotide sequence: TGTGCCAGCTCATTTGAGAATGAGCAGTTCTTC. Protein product: CASSFENEQFF.

The chain is built from TRBV7-9 and TRBJ2-7; D call uncertain. The CDR3 loop spans 15 amino acids. V was clipped by 5 bases and J by 0 bases, with 14 bases between them. Germline loops: CDR1 SEHNR, CDR2 FQNEAQ (reference sequence). DNA for the CDR3: TGTGCCAGCAGCCCCCTGGAGATCCCCTCCTACGAGCAGTACTTC. Amino acids: CASSPLEIPSYEQYF.

This clone has just a few counts. This rearrangement joins TRBV29-1 to TRBJ2-1; TRBD2 agrees at 9 bases. Germline V gives CDR1 SQVTM, CDR2 ANQGSEA. CDR3 length equals 14 residues. Trimming took 4 bases from V and 4 from J; bases not matched to a gene: 5. This CDR3 is CSVGERGVYNEQFF. CDR3 bases: TGCAGCGTTGGGGAGCGGGGGGTTTACAATGAGCAGTTCTTC.

This clone came up once. The V call is TRBV7-8, the J call TRBJ1-5, with a tentative D call TRBD1 (5 bases). Germline assignment: CDR1 SGHVS and CDR2 FQNEAQ. Deletions cut 8 bases from V and 7 bases from J, with 15 bases between. This CDR3 region has 13 residues. The CDR3 bases are TGTGCCAGCCGTGACAGTACCGCACAGCCCCAGCATTTT. Translated: CASRDSTAQPQHF. Based on the CDR3 plus reference TRBV7-8 and TRBJ1-5, the full variable domain is GAGVSQSPRYKVAKRGQDVALRCDPISGHVSLFWYQQALGQGPEFLTYFQNEAQLDKSGLPSDRFFAERPEGSVSTLKIQRTQQEDSAVYLCASRDSTAQPQHFGDGTRLSIL.

The chain has TRBV7-2 and TRBJ2-7; D perhaps matches TRBD2 (5 bases). Germline CDR1 reads SGHTA; CDR2 reads FQGNSA. The V end lost 1 base, the J end lost 0 bases, and 19 bases lay between the germline ends. The CDR3 sequence is 18 residues long. As DNA, the CDR3 is TGTGCCAGCAGCTTAGAGTTCCCCTCACGACTAAGCTCCTACGAGCAGTACTTC. Translating gives CASSLEFPSRLSSYEQYF.

A remark on this clone: An end of the junction differs from the germline gene, which may be a read error. V usage is TRBV7-2 and J usage is TRBJ2-4, with D possibly being TRBD1 (6 bases). The CDR3 has 16 residues. Germline V gene lookup returns CDR1 SGHTA and CDR2 FQGNSA. The CDR3 is CASSLEQGWVKNSQYF. CDR3 nucleotide sequence: TGTGCCAGCAGCTTAGAACAGGGTTGGGTCAAAAACAGTCAGTACTTC.

The chain joins TRBV4-1 to TRBJ1-5; D gene ambiguous. The CDR3 loop spans 15 amino acids. Germline CDR1 MGHRA, CDR2 YSYEKL. Trimming pared 0 bases from V and 5 bases from J, leaving 11 bases between. The DNA for the CDR3 is TGCGCCAGCAGCCAAGAGGGCAGTCCTTATCAGCCCCAGCATTTT. Its translation is CASSQEGSPYQPQHF.

To note about this clone: This sample includes further DNA sequences coding for the same CDR3. The chain recombines TRBV7-2 with TRBJ2-7, with 12 bases aligning to TRBD2. The J segment lost 3 bases and the V segment lost 2 bases, leaving 2 bases of the junction unmatched. Germline CDR1 reads SGHTA; CDR2 reads FQGNSA. The CDR3 runs to 15 residues. The CDR3 loop is CASSLLAGGSYEQYF. The CDR3 region has the DNA TGTGCCAGCAGCTTACTAGCGGGAGGGAGCTACGAGCAGTACTTC.

This clone was found a few times. The genes are TRBV6-5 and TRBJ1-4; 11 nucleotides agree with TRBD1. Germline V gene sequence: CDR1 MNHEY, CDR2 SVGAGI. The V segment lost 6 bases and the J segment 10 bases; nucleotides outside the gene matches: 4. The length of the CDR3 is 13 residues. Here the CDR3 reads CASSYGTGGKLFF. The CDR3 DNA is TGTGCCAGCAGCTATGGGACAGGGGGAAAACTGTTTTTT.

The CDR3 coding sequence is TGTGCCTGGAGCCGTACGACAGTGAACACTGAAGCTTTCTTT. Translating gives CAWSRTTVNTEAFF. J is TRBJ1-1 and V is TRBV30; tentatively, D is TRBD1 (5 bases). The CDR3 is 14 residues long. Trimming took off 3 bases at V and 0 bases at J, with 11 bases between the two ends. Germline assignment: CDR1 GTSNPN and CDR2 SVGIG (reference sequence).

The chain combines TRBV28 with TRBJ2-3, with 12 positions matching TRBD2. Germline CDR1 is MDHEN and CDR2 is SYDVKM. The CDR3 runs 16 residues. The V gene end was trimmed by 5 bases and the J gene end by 5 bases; junction bases not matched to a gene: 8. The DNA for the CDR3 is TGTGCCAGCAGTCTGCGACTAGCGGGAGTTAAAGATACGCAGTATTTT. It yields the protein CASSLRLAGVKDTQYF. Full variable domain (remainder filled in from reference TRBV28 and TRBJ2-3): DVKVTQSSRYLVKRTGEKVFLECVQDMDHENMFWYRQDPGLGLRLIYFSYDVKMKEKGDIPEGYSVSREKKERFSLILESASTNQTSMYLCASSLRLAGVKDTQYFGPGTRLTVL.

The chain recombines TRBV5-1 with TRBJ1-2, with 8 positions matching TRBD1. Trimming removed 3 bases from V and 4 bases from J; junction bases left unmatched: 8. The CDR3 is made up of 15 amino acids. The germline gives CDR1 SGHRS, CDR2 YFSETQ. CDR3 nucleotide sequence: TGCGCCAGCAGCTCCGGGACAGGCGAAAGCTATGGCTACACCTTC. This codes for CASSSGTGESYGYTF.